These 10 T cell receptor beta chains originate from one sample sequenced in a study of shared T cell receptors in the human thymus. Generated by immunoSEQ multiplex PCR, the TCRdb table keeps only in-frame clones and is missing some. The table shows over 650,000 clones, with more than 70% occurring only once. These data also featured in a second study, about human thymus T cells.

The specimen was thymocytes. These receptor sequences come from a boy under two years old with a congenital heart defect.

A word on this clone: A read error may produce the germline difference seen at one junction end. The sample has other DNA sequences that encode this CDR3 too. This chain joins TRBV27 and TRBJ1-6; tentatively, D is TRBD1 (6 bases). The CDR3 extends over 13 amino acids. Germline CDR1 reads MNHEY; CDR2 reads SMNVEV (reference sequence). Written as DNA, the CDR3 is TGTGCCAGCAGCCATACAGGGAATTCCCCCCTCCACTTT. This gives the protein CASSHTGNSPLHF.

This clone was observed a few times. This chain connects TRBV18 to TRBJ2-7; no firm D call. This CDR3 has 14 residues. Germline V gene sequence: CDR1 KGHSH, CDR2 LQKENI. Trimming pared 6 bases from V and 2 bases from J, leaving 14 bases between. CDR3 residues: CASSFGRFAYEQYF. Written as DNA, the CDR3 is TGTGCCAGCTCCTTCGGCAGGTTTGCCTACGAGCAGTACTTC.

The gene calls are TRBV5-6 and TRBJ2-5, with TRBD1 matching over 7 bases. The closer fit of TRBJ2-7 to the DNA end suggests the J call may be wrong. The germline V gene has CDR1 SGHDT and CDR2 YYEEEE. This CDR3 has 15 amino acids. In nucleotides, the CDR3 is TGTGCCAGCAGCTTGGTGACAGGGATGTCCTACGAGCAGTACTTC. This encodes CASSLVTGMSYEQYF.

This sequence joins TRBV6-1 and TRBJ1-2; weak D call: TRBD1 (5 bases). The CDR3 runs to 13 residues. With 2 bases removed from V and 6 bases from J, the gap between germline ends came to 10 bases. The V gene's germline CDR1 is MNHNS and CDR2 SASEGT. The CDR3 is CASSEPEGDGYTF. The CDR3 DNA reads as TGTGCCAGCAGTGAACCAGAAGGGGATGGCTACACCTTC.

The rearrangement links TRBV2 to TRBJ1-1; no definite D call. CDR1 is SNHLY and CDR2 is FYNNEI in the germline V gene. The V and J ends lost 8 bases and 5 bases respectively, with 18 bases between them. This CDR3 spans 14 amino acids. CDR3 DNA sequence: TGTGCCAGCCCCTGGTCGAGGGTGGGGACTGAAGCTTTCTTT. Amino acid sequence: CASPWSRVGTEAFF.

The chain uses TRBV11-2 and TRBJ1-1; 7 nucleotides agree with TRBD1. The CDR3 is 14 amino acids. V gave up 5 bases and J gave up 4 bases; unmatched junction bases: 7. Germline CDR1 reads SGHAT; CDR2 reads FQNNGV. CDR3 DNA: TGTGCCAGCAGCGCACCAGGGGGTGTCACTGAAGCTTTCTTT. Its protein product is CASSAPGGVTEAFF.

V is TRBV14 and J is TRBJ2-7, with TRBD1 matching 11 bases. Germline trimming cut 0 bases from V and 3 bases from J; bases unmatched to any gene: 4. CDR3 length: 16 residues. CDR1 and CDR2 (germline): SGHDN, FVKESK. The CDR3 protein is CASSQDLGTGGYEQYF. The CDR3 DNA reads TGTGCCAGCAGCCAAGATCTCGGGACAGGGGGCTACGAGCAGTACTTC.

The chain employs TRBV30 and TRBJ1-5; TRBD1 aligns across 10 bases. Per the germline V gene, CDR1 is GTSNPN and CDR2 is SVGIG (reference sequence). Losses at the gene ends were 0 bases for V and 5 bases for J; bases not matched to a gene: 4. This CDR3 contains 15 residues. CDR3 amino acids: CAWSVRQGAYQPQHF. CDR3 nucleotides: TGTGCCTGGAGTGTAAGACAGGGGGCCTATCAGCCCCAGCATTTT.

As concerns this clone: The junction shows a germline mismatch at one end, possibly a read error. CDR3 amino acids: CASSLGPNRDRGRPRSYEQYF. CDR3 DNA sequence: TGCGCCAGCAGTTTGGGCCCTAACCGGGACAGGGGTCGCCCGAGGAGTTACGAGCAGTACTTC. The V gene is TRBV5-1, the J gene TRBJ2-7; 10 nucleotides agree with TRBD1. Germline CDR1 reads SGHRS; CDR2 reads YFSETQ. The CDR3 contains 21 residues.

The chain carries TRBV6-4 and TRBJ1-2; D might be TRBD1 (5 bases). CDR1 and CDR2 from the germline V gene are MRHNA and SNTAGT. V gave up 0 bases and J gave up 7 bases, with 15 bases separating them. This CDR3 has 15 residues. The CDR3 loop reads CASSDSDTPKGGYTF. The CDR3 DNA reads as TGTGCCAGCAGTGACTCGGACACGCCCAAGGGTGGCTACACCTTC.